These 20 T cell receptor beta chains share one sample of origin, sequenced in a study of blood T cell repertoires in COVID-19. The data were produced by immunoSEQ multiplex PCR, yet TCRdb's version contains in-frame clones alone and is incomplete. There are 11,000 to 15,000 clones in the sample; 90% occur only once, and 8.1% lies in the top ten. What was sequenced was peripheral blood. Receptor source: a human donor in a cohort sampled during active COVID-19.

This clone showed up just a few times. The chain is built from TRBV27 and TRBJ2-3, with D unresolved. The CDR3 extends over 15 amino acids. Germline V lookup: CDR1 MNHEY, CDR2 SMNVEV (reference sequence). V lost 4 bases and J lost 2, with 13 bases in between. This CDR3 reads CASSWVTPVTDTQYF. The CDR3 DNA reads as TGTGCCAGCAGTTGGGTGACACCAGTCACAGATACGCAGTATTTT.

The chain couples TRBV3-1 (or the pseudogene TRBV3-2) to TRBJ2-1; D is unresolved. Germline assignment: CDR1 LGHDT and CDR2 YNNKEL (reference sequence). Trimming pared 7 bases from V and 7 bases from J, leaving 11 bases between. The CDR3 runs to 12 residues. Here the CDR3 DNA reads TGTGCCAGCACCTCGGAGTCGAATGAGCAGTTCTTC. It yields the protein CASTSESNEQFF.

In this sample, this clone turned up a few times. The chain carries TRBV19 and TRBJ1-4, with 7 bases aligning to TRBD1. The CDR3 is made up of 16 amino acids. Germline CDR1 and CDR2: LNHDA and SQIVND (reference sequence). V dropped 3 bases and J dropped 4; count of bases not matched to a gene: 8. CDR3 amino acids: CASSIPLRGFNEKLFF. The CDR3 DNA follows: TGTGCCAGTAGTATTCCACTCAGGGGGTTTAATGAAAAACTGTTTTTT.

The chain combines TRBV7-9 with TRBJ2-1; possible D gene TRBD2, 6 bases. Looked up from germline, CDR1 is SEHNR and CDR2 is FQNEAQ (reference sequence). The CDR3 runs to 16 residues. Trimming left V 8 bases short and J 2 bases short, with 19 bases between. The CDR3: CASLLSGLSPYNEQFF. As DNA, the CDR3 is TGTGCCAGCCTTCTTAGCGGTCTGTCCCCCTACAATGAGCAGTTCTTC. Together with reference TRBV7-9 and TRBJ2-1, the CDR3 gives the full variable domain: DTGVSQNPRHKITKRGQNVTFRCDPISEHNRLYWYRQTLGQGPEFLTYFQNEAQLEKSRLLSDRFSAERPKGSFSTLEIQRTEQGDSAMYLCASLLSGLSPYNEQFFGPGTRLTVL.

The CDR3 loop reads CAWSVAGPTIREQYF. CDR3 nucleotide sequence: TGTGCCTGGAGTGTAGCAGGGCCGACAATTCGCGAGCAGTACTTC. V gene TRBV30 combines with J gene TRBJ2-7; perhaps TRBD1 as D (5 bases). V lost 0 bases and J lost 6, with 18 bases in between. Germline V gene data show CDR1 as GTSNPN and CDR2 as SVGIG (reference sequence). The CDR3 is made up of 15 amino acids. Full variable domain (rest looked up from reference TRBV30 and TRBJ2-7): SQTIHQWPATLVQPVGSPLSLECTVEGTSNPNLYWYRQAAGRGLQLLFYSVGIGQISSEVPQNLSASRPQDRQFILSSKKLLLSDSGFYLCAWSVAGPTIREQYFGPGTRLTVT.

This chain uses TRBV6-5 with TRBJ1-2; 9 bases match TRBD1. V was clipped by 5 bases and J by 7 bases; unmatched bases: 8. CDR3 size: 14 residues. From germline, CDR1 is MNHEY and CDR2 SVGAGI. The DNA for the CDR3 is TGTGCCAGCAGTATCCGGGACAGGGCAGGTGGCTACACCTTC. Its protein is CASSIRDRAGGYTF.

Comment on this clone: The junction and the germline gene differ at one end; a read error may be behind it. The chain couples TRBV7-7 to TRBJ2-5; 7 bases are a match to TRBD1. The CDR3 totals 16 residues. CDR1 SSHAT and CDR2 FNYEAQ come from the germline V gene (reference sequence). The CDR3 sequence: CASSLGGQIQQETQYF. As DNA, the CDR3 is TGTGCTAGCAGCTTAGGGGGACAGATTCAACAAGAGACCCAGTACTTC.

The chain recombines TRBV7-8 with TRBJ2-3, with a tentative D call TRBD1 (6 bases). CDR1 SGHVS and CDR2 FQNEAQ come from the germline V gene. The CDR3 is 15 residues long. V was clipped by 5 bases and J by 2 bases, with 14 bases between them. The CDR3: CASSPRDISTDTQYF. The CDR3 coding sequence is TGTGCCAGCAGCCCCCGGGACATCTCCACAGATACGCAGTATTTT.

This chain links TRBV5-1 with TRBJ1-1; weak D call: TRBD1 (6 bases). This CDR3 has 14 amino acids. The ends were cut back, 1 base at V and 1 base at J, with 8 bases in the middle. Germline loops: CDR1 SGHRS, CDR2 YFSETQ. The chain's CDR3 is CASSLQGSNTEAFF. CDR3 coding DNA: TGCGCCAGCAGCTTGCAGGGGTCGAACACTGAAGCTTTCTTT.

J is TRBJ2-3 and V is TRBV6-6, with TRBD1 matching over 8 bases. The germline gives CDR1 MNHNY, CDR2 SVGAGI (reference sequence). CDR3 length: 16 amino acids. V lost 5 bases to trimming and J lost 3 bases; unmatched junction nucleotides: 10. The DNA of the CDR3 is TGTGCCAGCAGTAAGGACAGGGTTGGTCGGACAGATACGCAGTATTTT. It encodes CASSKDRVGRTDTQYF.

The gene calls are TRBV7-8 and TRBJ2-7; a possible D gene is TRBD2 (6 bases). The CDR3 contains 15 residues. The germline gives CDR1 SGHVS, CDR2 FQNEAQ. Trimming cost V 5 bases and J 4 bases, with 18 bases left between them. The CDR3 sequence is CASSQVGGYGYEQYF. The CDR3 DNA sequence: TGTGCCAGCAGCCAGGTCGGGGGATACGGGTACGAGCAGTACTTC.

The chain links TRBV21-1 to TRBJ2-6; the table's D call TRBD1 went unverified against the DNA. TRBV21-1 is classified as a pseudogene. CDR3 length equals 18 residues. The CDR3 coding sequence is TGTGCCAGCAGCGGGATGGACAGGGCTGGCTCTGGGGCCAACGTCCTGACTTTC. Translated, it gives CASSGMDRAGSGANVLTF.

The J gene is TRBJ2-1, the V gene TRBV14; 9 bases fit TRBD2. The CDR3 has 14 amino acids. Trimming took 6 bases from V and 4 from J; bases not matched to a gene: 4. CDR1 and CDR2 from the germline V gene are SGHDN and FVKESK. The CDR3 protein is CASSLAGPYNEQFF. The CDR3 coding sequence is TGTGCCAGCAGTCTAGCGGGACCTTACAATGAGCAGTTCTTC.

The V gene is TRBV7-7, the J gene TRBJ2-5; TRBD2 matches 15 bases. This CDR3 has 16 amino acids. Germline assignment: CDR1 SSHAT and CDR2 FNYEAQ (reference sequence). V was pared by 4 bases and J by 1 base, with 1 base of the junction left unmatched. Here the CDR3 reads CASSWGLAGGQETQYF. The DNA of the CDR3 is TGTGCCAGCAGCTGGGGACTAGCGGGGGGCCAAGAGACCCAGTACTTC. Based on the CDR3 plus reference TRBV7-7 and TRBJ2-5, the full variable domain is GAGVSQSPRYKVTKRGQDVTLRCDPISSHATLYWYQQALGQGPEFLTYFNYEAQPDKSGLPSDRFSAERPEGSISTLTIQRTEQRDSAMYRCASSWGLAGGQETQYFGPGTRLLVL.

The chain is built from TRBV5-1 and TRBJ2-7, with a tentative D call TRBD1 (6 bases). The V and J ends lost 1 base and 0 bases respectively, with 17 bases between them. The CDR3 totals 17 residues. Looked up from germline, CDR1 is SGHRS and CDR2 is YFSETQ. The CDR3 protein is CASSLTITGTNSYEQYF. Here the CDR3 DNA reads TGCGCCAGCAGCTTGACAATTACCGGGACAAACTCCTACGAGCAGTACTTC.

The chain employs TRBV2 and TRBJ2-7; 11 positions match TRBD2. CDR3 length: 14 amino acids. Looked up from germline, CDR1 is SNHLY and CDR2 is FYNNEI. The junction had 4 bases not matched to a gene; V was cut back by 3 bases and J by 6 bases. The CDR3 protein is CASSESSGRPEQYF. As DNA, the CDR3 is TGTGCCAGCAGTGAGTCTAGCGGGAGGCCCGAGCAGTACTTC.

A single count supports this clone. In nucleotides, the CDR3 is TGTGCCAGCAGCATTCGGGGGGGGAGCGCAGATACGCAGTATTTT. Protein sequence: CASSIRGGSADTQYF. V and J are TRBV7-2 and TRBJ2-3; 8 bases are shared with TRBD2. The CDR3 runs to 15 residues. Trimming took 5 bases from V and 4 from J; bases not matched to a gene: 8. CDR1 SGHTA and CDR2 FQGNSA come from the germline V gene.

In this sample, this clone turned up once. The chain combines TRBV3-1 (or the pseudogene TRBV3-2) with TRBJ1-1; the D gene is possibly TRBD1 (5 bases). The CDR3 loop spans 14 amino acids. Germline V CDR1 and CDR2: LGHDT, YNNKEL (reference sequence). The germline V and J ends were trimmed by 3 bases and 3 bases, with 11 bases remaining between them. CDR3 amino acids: CASSQRSGHTEAFF. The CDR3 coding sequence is TGTGCCAGCAGCCAGAGATCAGGGCACACTGAAGCTTTCTTT.

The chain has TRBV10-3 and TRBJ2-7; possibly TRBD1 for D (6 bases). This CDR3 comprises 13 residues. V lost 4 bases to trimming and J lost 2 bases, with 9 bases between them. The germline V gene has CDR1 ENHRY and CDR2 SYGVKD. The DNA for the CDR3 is TGTGCCATCAGTGGGACAGACCCCTACGAGCAGTACTTC. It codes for CAISGTDPYEQYF.

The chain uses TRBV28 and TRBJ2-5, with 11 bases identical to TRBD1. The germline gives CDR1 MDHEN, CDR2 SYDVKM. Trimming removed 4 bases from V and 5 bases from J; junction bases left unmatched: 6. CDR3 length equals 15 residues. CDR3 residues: CASSSTGTGGETQYF. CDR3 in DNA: TGTGCCAGCAGTTCAACCGGGACAGGGGGGGAGACCCAGTACTTC.